This passage covers 28 T cell receptor beta chains from one sample sequenced in a study of OX40 agonist ivuxolimab in advanced cancers. The method was immunoSEQ multiplex PCR; TCRdb's version includes in-frame clones alone and lacks a portion of them. The sample consists of fewer than 80,000 clones, around four fifths of them appearing once. This sample comprised CD4+ or CD8+ T cells sorted from blood, obtained in a trial of the OX40 agonist ivuxolimab. The receptors derive from an adult with an advanced solid tumor such as melanoma, head and neck, liver or kidney cancer.

The chain links TRBV30 to TRBJ2-3, with unresolved D. Germline V lookup: CDR1 GTSNPN, CDR2 SVGIG (reference sequence). The ends were cut back, 0 bases at V and 6 bases at J, with 19 bases in the middle. CDR3 length: 16 residues. DNA for the CDR3: TGTGCCTGGAGTGTATTTGAGGACCGGGCTATGGATACGCAGTATTTT. It codes for CAWSVFEDRAMDTQYF.

The J gene is TRBJ1-4, the V gene TRBV28; tentatively, D is TRBD1 (5 bases). This CDR3 region has 12 residues. Germline CDR1 is MDHEN and CDR2 is SYDVKM. Deletions cut 8 bases from V and 7 bases from J, with 11 bases between. The CDR3 loop is CASDSRGEKLFF. CDR3 nucleotides: TGTGCCAGCGATAGTAGGGGTGAAAAACTGTTTTTT. The whole variable domain, filled in from reference TRBV28 and TRBJ1-4, reads DVKVTQSSRYLVKRTGEKVFLECVQDMDHENMFWYRQDPGLGLRLIYFSYDVKMKEKGDIPEGYSVSREKKERFSLILESASTNQTSMYLCASDSRGEKLFFGSGTQLSVL.

This clone was detected once. This chain connects TRBV28 to TRBJ1-1, with TRBD1 identical over 7 bases. The CDR3 sequence is 13 residues long. In germline, CDR1 is MDHEN, CDR2 SYDVKM. V lost 5 bases to trimming and J lost 8 bases; unmatched junction nucleotides: 8. CDR3 in amino acids: CASSVRQGREAFF. The CDR3 DNA sequence: TGTGCCAGCAGTGTTCGACAGGGACGGGAAGCTTTCTTT.

V usage is TRBV7-5 and J usage is TRBJ1-1; TRBD1 is the table's D call and was not checked against the DNA. TRBV7-5 is noted as a pseudogene. The CDR3 covers 13 residues. CDR3: CASRQTSNTEAFF. DNA for the CDR3: TGTGCCAGCAGGCAGACATCGAACACTGAAGCTTTCTTT.

This rearrangement joins TRBV2 to TRBJ2-3; a weak D match, TRBD1 (6 bases). The V gene's germline CDR1 is SNHLY and CDR2 FYNNEI. The CDR3 sequence is 14 residues long. The ends were cut back, 8 bases at V and 2 bases at J, with 14 bases in the middle. Here the CDR3 DNA reads TGTGCCAGCGGAGACAGGTCATTCACAGATACGCAGTATTTT. Translation: CASGDRSFTDTQYF.

The V call is TRBV19, the J call TRBJ2-3, with 7 bases matching TRBD1. Per the germline V gene, CDR1 is LNHDA and CDR2 is SQIVND (reference sequence). The CDR3 totals 15 residues. J was trimmed by 0 bases and V by 3 bases; bases with no gene match: 3. As DNA, the CDR3 is TGTGCCAGTAGTATGAAGACAGGGAGCACAGATACGCAGTATTTT. It codes for CASSMKTGSTDTQYF.

The chain combines TRBV5-4 with TRBJ1-2; TRBD1 matches 8 bases. Germline V lookup: CDR1 SGHNT, CDR2 YYREEE (reference sequence). The trim removed 1 base at V and 4 bases at J, leaving 9 bases unmatched. The CDR3 loop spans 16 amino acids. In nucleotides, the CDR3 is TGTGCCAGCAGCTTGCCCAGGGACAGGATGGCCTATGGCTACACCTTC. The encoded protein is CASSLPRDRMAYGYTF.

This clone was found once. Other DNA sequences in the same sample also yield this CDR3. The V and J genes are TRBV5-4 and TRBJ1-4, with 7 positions matching TRBD1. CDR1 and CDR2 from the germline V gene are SGHNT and YYREEE (reference sequence). V lost 0 bases and J lost 5; bases outside the gene matches: 4. This CDR3 spans 15 amino acids. CDR3 nucleotides: TGTGCCAGCAGCTTGGGACAGGGCGGCAATGAAAAACTGTTTTTT. This translates into CASSLGQGGNEKLFF.

This clone was seen once. The genes are TRBV13 and TRBJ2-5; D is undetermined. Trimming shortened V by 4 bases and J by 2 bases, and 8 bases separated the two germline ends. This CDR3 has 13 amino acids. Germline V gives CDR1 PRHDT, CDR2 FYEKMQ (reference sequence). The DNA of the CDR3 is TGTGCCAGCAGCTCCTACTATCAAGAGACCCAGTACTTC. Protein sequence: CASSSYYQETQYF.

This clone was seen only a few times. This rearrangement joins TRBV7-9 to TRBJ2-1; D is unresolved. Trimming took 3 bases from V and 8 from J, leaving 8 bases between them. Germline values: CDR1 SEHNR, CDR2 FQNEAQ (reference sequence). This CDR3 comprises 12 residues. Here the CDR3 reads CASSFPTDEQFF. As DNA, the CDR3 is TGTGCCAGCAGCTTCCCCACCGATGAGCAGTTCTTC. The whole variable domain, remainder taken from reference TRBV7-9 and TRBJ2-1, is DTGVSQNPRHKITKRGQNVTFRCDPISEHNRLYWYRQTLGQGPEFLTYFQNEAQLEKSRLLSDRFSAERPKGSFSTLEIQRTEQGDSAMYLCASSFPTDEQFFGPGTRLTVL.

V is TRBV28 and J is TRBJ2-3; D possibly corresponds to TRBD1 (5 bases). The CDR3 totals 16 residues. V gave up 5 bases and J gave up 0 bases, with 15 bases separating them. CDR1 MDHEN and CDR2 SYDVKM come from the germline V gene. CDR3 DNA sequence: TGTGCCAGCAGTAACTTACAGGAAACCAGCACAGATACGCAGTATTTT. This encodes CASSNLQETSTDTQYF.

This rearrangement joins TRBV28 to TRBJ2-6; 7 positions match TRBD1. The CDR3 covers 16 residues. Germline CDR1 reads MDHEN; CDR2 reads SYDVKM. V shed 6 bases, J shed 2 bases, and the junction held 7 bases outside the gene matches. Here the CDR3 reads CASSSPGTAGANVLTF. The CDR3, as DNA: TGTGCCAGCAGCTCGCCTGGGACAGCTGGGGCCAACGTCCTGACTTTC. Filled out from reference TRBV28 and TRBJ2-6, the complete variable domain reads DVKVTQSSRYLVKRTGEKVFLECVQDMDHENMFWYRQDPGLGLRLIYFSYDVKMKEKGDIPEGYSVSREKKERFSLILESASTNQTSMYLCASSSPGTAGANVLTFGAGSRLTVL.

V is TRBV6-6 and J is TRBJ1-6, with a tentative D call TRBD1 (5 bases). The germline V gene has CDR1 MNHNY and CDR2 SVGAGI (reference sequence). Trimming cost V 2 bases and J 5 bases, with 7 bases left between them. The CDR3 length is 14 residues. This chain's CDR3 is CASSYRGDNSPLHF. CDR3 DNA sequence: TGTGCCAGCAGTTACAGGGGCGATAATTCACCCCTCCACTTT.

V and J are TRBV7-9 and TRBJ2-6; TRBD2 is a possible D gene (6 bases). This CDR3 has 17 residues. Germline V lookup: CDR1 SEHNR, CDR2 FQNEAQ (reference sequence). The V end was cut by 1 base, the J end by 3 bases, with 13 bases between. The CDR3 DNA reads TGTGCCAGCAGCTTAGAGGGCGGGGTAGGTGGGGCCAACGTCCTGACTTTC. Encoded protein: CASSLEGGVGGANVLTF.

CDR3 coding DNA: TGCGCCAGCACCGTCGGACTAGCGCCTTACAATGAGCAGTTCTTC. This sequence encodes CASTVGLAPYNEQFF. The J gene is TRBJ2-1, the V gene TRBV5-1; TRBD2 matches 9 bases. The CDR3 covers 15 residues. Germline trimming cut 6 bases from V and 4 bases from J; bases unmatched to any gene: 8. Germline CDR1 SGHRS, CDR2 YFSETQ.

The CDR3: CASIDRGSMVNSPLHF. In nucleotides, the CDR3 is TGTGCCAGCATCGACAGGGGAAGTATGGTAAATTCACCCCTCCACTTT. The gene calls are TRBV6-6 and TRBJ1-6, with 8 bases that match TRBD1. The CDR3 has 16 amino acids. Germline V gene lookup returns CDR1 MNHNY and CDR2 SVGAGI (reference sequence). J lost 7 bases, V lost 7 bases, and 12 bases had no gene match.

This clone was counted a few times. The CDR3 loop is CASTHSPSTQPQHF. CDR3 nucleotide sequence: TGTGCCAGCACCCATAGTCCCTCCACTCAGCCCCAGCATTTT. J is TRBJ1-5 and V is TRBV27; the D is unclear. The V end was cut by 7 bases, the J end by 6 bases, with 16 bases between. The CDR3 contains 14 residues. The germline CDR1 and CDR2 sequences are MNHEY and SMNVEV (reference sequence).

In DNA form, the CDR3 reads TGTGCCAGCTCTACCTACGAGCAGTACTTC. It translates to CASSTYEQYF. The chain combines TRBV6-1 with TRBJ2-7; D unresolved. V shed 8 bases and J shed 2 bases, with 4 bases lying between them. This CDR3 comprises 10 residues. Germline V lookup: CDR1 MNHNS, CDR2 SASEGT.

The chain carries TRBV10-1 and TRBJ2-3; D not resolved. Between the trimmed V and J ends, which lost 3 bases and 10 bases, there was a span of 8 bases. Looked up from germline, CDR1 is WNHNN and CDR2 is SYGVQD (reference sequence). The CDR3 runs 11 residues. The CDR3 region is CASSDQFAQYF. The DNA of the CDR3 is TGCGCCAGCAGTGACCAATTCGCGCAGTATTTT.

The V call is TRBV29-1, the J call TRBJ1-2, with 10 bases identical to TRBD1. Germline V gives CDR1 SQVTM, CDR2 ANQGSEA. CDR3 length equals 13 residues. V lost 6 bases and J lost 2; bases outside the gene matches: 3. CDR3 region: CSVGDRGNYGYTF. CDR3 in DNA: TGCAGCGTCGGGGACAGGGGAAACTATGGCTACACCTTC.

This sequence joins TRBV7-3 and TRBJ2-5, with 9 positions matching TRBD2. V lost 4 bases and J lost 3; bases outside the gene matches: 6. This CDR3 is built from 15 residues. Germline values: CDR1 SGHTA, CDR2 FQGTGA. The CDR3 is CASSSAGGAEETQYF. The CDR3 DNA reads TGTGCCAGCAGCTCAGCGGGGGGCGCAGAAGAGACCCAGTACTTC.

The chain carries TRBV9 and TRBJ2-2; D ambiguous. The germline V gene encodes CDR1 SGDLS and CDR2 YYNGEE. The CDR3 is 12 residues long. Trimming stripped 0 bases from V and 7 bases from J, with 4 bases between. The DNA of the CDR3 is TGTGCCAGCAGCGTAGCGCACGGGGAGCTGTTTTTT. Encoded protein: CASSVAHGELFF.

The CDR3 here is CASSDSGGHNEQFF. The CDR3 nucleotides are TGTGCCAGCAGTGACTCGGGGGGCCACAATGAGCAGTTCTTC. The rearrangement uses TRBV6-4 and TRBJ2-1, with D perhaps given as TRBD1 or TRBD2 (6 bases each). The CDR3 is 14 residues long. Trimming cost V 0 bases and J 5 bases, with 8 bases left between them. Per the germline V gene, CDR1 is MRHNA and CDR2 is SNTAGT.

This chain uses TRBV6-1 with TRBJ1-4; 8 nucleotides align to TRBD1. Germline-derived CDR1 and CDR2 are MNHNS and SASEGT. The CDR3 runs to 14 residues. Trimming took 10 bases from V and 7 from J; bases not matched to a gene: 11. For the CDR3, the DNA is TGTGCCATCGGGGAAGACAGGGGAGGTGAAAAACTGTTTTTT. Translating it yields CAIGEDRGGEKLFF.

The gene calls are TRBV18 and TRBJ2-7, with 7 nucleotides matching TRBD2. V was clipped by 1 base and J by 3 bases; unmatched bases: 0. This CDR3 comprises 13 residues. The V gene's germline CDR1 is KGHSH and CDR2 LQKENI. The CDR3 nucleotides are TGTGCCAGCTCACCACTAGCGGGCTACGAGCAGTACTTC. This sequence encodes CASSPLAGYEQYF.

The genes are TRBV2 and TRBJ1-5; D not certain. CDR1 and CDR2 (germline): SNHLY, FYNNEI. The germline V and J ends were trimmed by 1 base and 1 base, with 8 bases remaining between them. This CDR3 contains 15 residues. This CDR3 is CASSEGLRSNQPQHF. CDR3 DNA: TGTGCCAGCAGTGAAGGGTTACGCAGCAATCAGCCCCAGCATTTT.

This clone has only one observation. The chain couples TRBV18 to TRBJ2-1; D gene ambiguous. Trimming removed 2 bases from V and 4 bases from J, with 6 bases in between. The CDR3 runs 13 residues. CDR1 and CDR2 (germline): KGHSH, LQKENI. CDR3 nucleotide sequence: TGTGCCAGCTCACCAACGGGTTACAATGAGCAGTTCTTC. Protein sequence: CASSPTGYNEQFF.

The chain joins TRBV9 to TRBJ2-2; D remains unclear. The length of the CDR3 is 16 residues. The germline V gene has CDR1 SGDLS and CDR2 YYNGEE. V was shortened by 3 bases and J by 9 bases, with 21 bases between the two germline ends. The CDR3 bases are TGTGCCAGCAGCGGGCGACACGGCGATATGGTCCGGGAGCTGTTTTTT. This encodes CASSGRHGDMVRELFF.